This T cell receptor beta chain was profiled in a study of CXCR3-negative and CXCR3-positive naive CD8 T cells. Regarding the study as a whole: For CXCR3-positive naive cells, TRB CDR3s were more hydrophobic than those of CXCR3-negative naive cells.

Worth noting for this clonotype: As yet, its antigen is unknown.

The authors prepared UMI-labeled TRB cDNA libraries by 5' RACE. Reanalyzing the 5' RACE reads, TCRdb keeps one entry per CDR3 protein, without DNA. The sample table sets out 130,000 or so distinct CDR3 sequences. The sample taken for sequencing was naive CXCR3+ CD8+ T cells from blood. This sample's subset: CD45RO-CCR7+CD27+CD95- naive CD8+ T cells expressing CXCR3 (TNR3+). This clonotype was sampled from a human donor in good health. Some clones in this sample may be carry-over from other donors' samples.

The CDR3 sequence is CASSFPKGTAANTGELFF. The chain recombines TRBV28 with TRBJ2-2; the D gene TCRdb calls, TRBD1, cannot be checked with no DNA. Germline CDR1 and CDR2: MDHEN and SYDVKM. CDR3 size: 18 residues.